The 11 T cell receptor beta chains in this list originate from one sample, sequenced in a study of blood T cell repertoires in COVID-19. The protocol was immunoSEQ multiplex PCR, while the TCRdb copy is restricted to in-frame clones and leaves out a portion. The table has more than 250,000 clones, around 90% seen once. The sequenced sample was peripheral blood. These receptor sequences come from a man in his late teens or twenties who had recovered from COVID-19.

The gene calls are TRBV2 and TRBJ2-7; 7 nucleotides match TRBD1. Germline V gene data show CDR1 as SNHLY and CDR2 as FYNNEI. The V and J ends lost 4 bases and 3 bases, in that order; junction bases with no gene match: 24. The CDR3 loop spans 20 amino acids. This CDR3 is CASSAITPATRGLYLYEQYF. CDR3 DNA: TGTGCCAGCAGTGCCATAACGCCGGCTACAAGGGGGCTCTATCTCTACGAGCAGTACTTC.

V usage is TRBV3-1 (or the pseudogene TRBV3-2) and J usage is TRBJ2-7; D is unresolved. The V and J ends lost 3 bases and 0 bases respectively, with 9 bases between them. Germline CDR1 is LGHDT and CDR2 is YNNKEL (reference sequence). This CDR3 comprises 14 residues. The CDR3, as DNA: TGTGCCAGCAGCCACAATGGCCCCTCCTACGAGCAGTACTTC. It encodes CASSHNGPSYEQYF.

This sequence joins TRBV15 and TRBJ2-5; a possible D gene is TRBD1 (5 bases). This CDR3 is built from 15 residues. The germline CDR1 and CDR2 sequences are LNHNV and YYDKDF (reference sequence). V lost 2 bases and J lost 1, with 11 bases in between. The CDR3 here is CATSRIIGAQETQYF. DNA of the CDR3: TGTGCCACCAGCAGAATCATAGGGGCCCAAGAGACCCAGTACTTC.

This clone was recorded once. The CDR3 coding sequence is TGTGCCAGTAGTAGACAGACAATCGCCGGGGAGCTGTTTTTT. It specifies CASSRQTIAGELFF. The V call is TRBV19, the J call TRBJ2-2; weak D call: TRBD1 (5 bases). The CDR3 contains 14 residues. The germline gives CDR1 LNHDA, CDR2 SQIVND (reference sequence). V was shortened by 4 bases and J by 6 bases, with 12 bases between the two germline ends.

This sequence joins TRBV9 and TRBJ2-2; 7 positions agree with TRBD1. The trim removed 1 base at V and 1 base at J, leaving 4 bases unmatched. Germline CDR1 is SGDLS and CDR2 is YYNGEE. This CDR3 has 16 residues. The CDR3 DNA follows: TGTGCCAGCAGCGTATTTCCAGGGGGGAACACCGGGGAGCTGTTTTTT. Amino acid sequence: CASSVFPGGNTGELFF.

This clone was found once. The chain has TRBV5-5 and TRBJ2-3; maybe TRBD1 (6 bases). V lost 1 base and J 2 bases, leaving 14 bases between the germline ends. The CDR3 runs 16 residues. Germline assignment: CDR1 SGHKS and CDR2 YYEKEE (reference sequence). The DNA for the CDR3 is TGTGCCAGCAGCTTGCGGGCGGACAGTGTCACAGATACGCAGTATTTT. It is translated as CASSLRADSVTDTQYF. The full variable domain, with the rest looked up from reference TRBV5-5 and TRBJ2-3, is DAGVTQSPTHLIKTRGQQVTLRCSPISGHKSVSWYQQVLGQGPQFIFQYYEKEERGRGNFPDRFSARQFPNYSSELNVNALLLGDSALYLCASSLRADSVTDTQYFGPGTRLTVL.

The rearrangement joins TRBV7-6 to TRBJ2-7; D might be TRBD1 (6 bases). Germline CDR1 reads SGHVS; CDR2 reads FNYEAQ. The V end lost 5 bases, the J end lost 5 bases, and 19 bases lay between the germline ends. This CDR3 has 15 amino acids. In DNA, the CDR3 is TGTGCCAGCAGCAGCTACCGGGACACCAATAACGAGCAGTACTTC. It is translated as CASSSYRDTNNEQYF.

This clone was seen once. The chain is built from TRBV5-4 and TRBJ2-7, with D maybe TRBD1 (6 bases). Trimming removed 4 bases at V and 4 bases at J, with 12 bases between. The CDR3 spans 13 residues. The germline CDR1 and CDR2 sequences are SGHNT and YYREEE (reference sequence). The CDR3 DNA sequence: TGTGCCAGCAGCCGGGACAACGAATACGAGCAGTACTTC. This sequence encodes CASSRDNEYEQYF.

As for this clone: Other DNA sequences in the same sample also yield this CDR3. The V call is TRBV11-2, the J call TRBJ2-7, with 13 bases aligning to TRBD2. The V segment lost 4 bases and the J segment 2 bases; nucleotides outside the gene matches: 2. Germline assignment: CDR1 SGHAT and CDR2 FQNNGV. The CDR3 runs 15 residues. The CDR3 region is CASSSGTSGAYEQYF. The CDR3 nucleotides are TGTGCCAGCAGCTCCGGGACTAGCGGGGCCTACGAGCAGTACTTC.

The gene calls are TRBV11-3 and TRBJ2-3; 7 bases are a match to TRBD1. V lost 1 base to trimming and J lost 10 bases; unmatched junction nucleotides: 11. Germline CDR1 reads SGHNT; CDR2 reads YENEEA. The CDR3 has 15 residues. The CDR3 DNA sequence: TGTGCCAGCAGCTTAGGGGGACAGATCCTCGCCCCGCAGTATTTT. Translated, it gives CASSLGGQILAPQYF.

V is TRBV6-1 and J is TRBJ1-2; TRBD1 aligns across 9 bases. Germline-derived CDR1 and CDR2 are MNHNS and SASEGT. V was pared by 4 bases and J by 3 bases, with 15 bases of the junction left unmatched. This CDR3 has 18 amino acids. The CDR3 nucleotides are TGTGCCAGCAGTGTCCGGGCCCCGACAGGGGGATTACACTATGGCTACACCTTC. Amino acid sequence: CASSVRAPTGGLHYGYTF.